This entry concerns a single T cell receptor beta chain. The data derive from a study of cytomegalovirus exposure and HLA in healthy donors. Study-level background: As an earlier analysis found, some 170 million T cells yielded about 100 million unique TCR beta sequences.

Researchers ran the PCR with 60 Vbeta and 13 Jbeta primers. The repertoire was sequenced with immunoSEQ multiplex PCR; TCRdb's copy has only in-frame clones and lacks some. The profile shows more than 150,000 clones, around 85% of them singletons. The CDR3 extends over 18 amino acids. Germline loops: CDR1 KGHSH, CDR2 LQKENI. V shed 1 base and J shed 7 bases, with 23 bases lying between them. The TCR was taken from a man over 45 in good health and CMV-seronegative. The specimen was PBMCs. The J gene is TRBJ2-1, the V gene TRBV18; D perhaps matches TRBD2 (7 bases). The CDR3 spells CASSPLRGGIQRGNEQFF. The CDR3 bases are TGTGCCAGCTCACCACTGCGCGGGGGCATTCAAAGAGGGAATGAGCAGTTCTTC.